These 27 T cell receptor beta chains share one sample of origin, sequenced in a study of tumor-infiltrating lymphocytes in primary liver carcinoma. A constant-region primer primed TCR beta cDNA synthesis from about 490 ng of total RNA. Researchers made the TCR beta libraries by running three nested multiplex PCR rounds with slightly modified ARM-PCR. It was with TRBV1-TRBV30 forward primers and a C-beta reverse primer that the first two PCR rounds were run, at approximately 10 cycles each. TCRdb reprocessed the multiplex PCR reads with MiXCR, giving one entry per CDR3 protein. The sample has more than 100,000 distinct CDR3 sequences; 65% to 75% are singletons. Extraction of RNA together with DNA used roughly 18-32 mg of unsorted bulk tissue. Material: tumor-adjacent normal liver tissue. These receptors were collected from a woman in her sixties or seventies with primary liver carcinoma and hepatitis B virus infection.

CDR3 coding DNA: TGTGCCAGCTCACCACGACGGACTAGCTTATCGGACGAGCAGTACTTC. This sequence encodes CASSPRRTSLSDEQYF. The genes are TRBV18 and TRBJ2-7; the match to TRBD2 covers 8 bases. CDR3 size: 16 residues. With 1 base clipped from V and 5 bases from J, the junction kept 10 bases outside the gene matches. Germline V CDR1 and CDR2: KGHSH, LQKENI.

CDR3 residues: CASSYHGREAWPQYF. CDR3 DNA sequence: TGTGCCAGCAGTTACCACGGGAGAGAAGCGTGGCCTCAGTACTTC. This chain links TRBV6-5 with TRBJ2-7; possibly TRBD2 for D (6 bases). CDR1 is MNHEY and CDR2 is SVGAGI in the germline V gene. The CDR3 extends over 15 amino acids. The germline V and J ends were trimmed by 2 bases and 10 bases, with 21 bases remaining between them.

In regard to this clonotype: Germline and junction disagree at one end, which may indicate a read error. The V and J genes are TRBV28 and TRBJ2-1; D is ambiguous. Germline CDR1 MDHEN, CDR2 SYDVKM. CDR3 size: 18 residues. Here the CDR3 DNA reads TGTTCCAGCAGTTACCTTCTTCTCGACACCGATACCTACAATGAGCAGTTCTTC. This gives the protein CSSSYLLLDTDTYNEQFF.

This clonotype was detected many times. The genes are TRBV12-3 or TRBV12-4 and TRBJ2-5, with TRBD2 identical over 10 bases. Unmatched junction bases numbered 7, after V lost 1 base and J lost 5 bases. There are 16 residues in the CDR3. Written as DNA, the CDR3 is TGTGCCAGCAGTTTAGAAGGTAGCGGGAGGATGGAGACCCAGTACTTC. Translated, it gives CASSLEGSGRMETQYF.

Comment on this clonotype: The germline gene is not matched at one end of the junction; a read error may be the cause. This rearrangement joins TRBV6-5 to TRBJ2-7; tentatively, D is TRBD2 (5 bases). The CDR3 consists of 14 residues. Germline loops: CDR1 MNHEY, CDR2 SVGAGI. The CDR3 spells CASSRDRSSYEQSF. In DNA form, the CDR3 reads TGTGCCAGCAGTCGGGATAGGAGCTCCTACGAGCAGTCCTTC.

Regarding this clonotype: Sequence at one end of the junction differs from germline and may be a read error. The chain combines TRBV12-5 with TRBJ1-5, with D unclear. The J call may be wrong; the DNA end is better matched by TRBJ2-3. This CDR3 has 13 residues. CDR1 and CDR2 from the germline V gene are LGHNT and FRNRAP. The CDR3 loop reads CASGLGSNQPQYF. The CDR3 DNA sequence: TGTGCTAGTGGCTTGGGTAGCAATCAGCCCCAGTATTTT.

As regards this clonotype: One end of the junction is discordant with germline, which a read error may explain. The gene calls are TRBV5-4 and TRBJ2-5, with D unclear. Germline CDR1 reads SGHNT; CDR2 reads YYREEE (reference sequence). The CDR3 contains 15 residues. CDR3 loop: CASSLAAEGKETQYF. CDR3 DNA: TGTGCCAGCAGCTTGGCCGCGGAAGGGAAAGAGACACAGTACTTC. The full variable domain, its missing parts supplied by reference TRBV5-4 and TRBJ2-5, is ETGVTQSPTHLIKTRGQQVTLRCSSQSGHNTVSWYQQALGQGPQFIFQYYREEENGRGNFPPRFSGLQFPNYSSELNVNALELDDSALYLCASSLAAEGKETQYFGPGTRLLVL.

As for this clonotype: A read error may account for a junction end that differs from germline. This chain connects TRBV6-2 or TRBV6-3 to TRBJ1-1; tentative D call: TRBD1 (5 bases). In germline, CDR1 is MNHEY, CDR2 SVGEGT. The CDR3 extends over 15 amino acids. The CDR3 loop is CASSYGGRRGIKDFF. The CDR3 DNA is TGTGCTAGCAGTTACGGCGGACGGAGGGGCATTAAAGATTTCTTT.

As concerns this clonotype: The CDR3 ends on some other residue instead of the conserved phenylalanine or tryptophan, so this is likely a read error. No DNA is shown, since the ends of the CDR3 on it are uncertain; the CDR3 is the one TCRdb lists. This chain uses TRBV6-5 with TRBJ2-1; the tabulated D call, TRBD2, remains unverified against the DNA. The V gene's germline CDR1 is MNHEY and CDR2 SVGAGI. The CDR3 spans 15 residues, counting both ends. CDR3 loop: CASNPQRNTYNEQLV.

This clonotype was found a few times. V usage is TRBV2 and J usage is TRBJ2-5; possible D gene TRBD1, 5 bases. In germline, CDR1 is SNHLY, CDR2 FYNNEI. V was shortened by 7 bases and J by 2 bases, with 11 bases between the two germline ends. The CDR3 extends over 13 amino acids. The CDR3: CASIQQVQETQYF. The CDR3, as DNA: TGTGCCAGCATCCAACAGGTACAAGAGACCCAGTACTTC.

This clonotype was recorded a few times. The V and J genes are TRBV10-3 and TRBJ1-1, with no clear D. Per germline, CDR1 ENHRY and CDR2 SYGVKD. CDR3 length: 14 residues. V gave up 1 base and J gave up 4 bases, with 10 bases separating them. CDR3 loop: CAISEYDITTEAFF. The CDR3 DNA reads as TGTGCCATCAGTGAGTACGACATAACCACTGAAGCTTTCTTT.

With regard to this clonotype: It may be a read error: a sequence one base away is much more abundant. The rearrangement joins TRBV5-1 to TRBJ2-1; D possibly corresponds to TRBD1 (5 bases). The CDR3 is 11 amino acids. Germline CDR1 is SGHRS and CDR2 is YFSETQ. The CDR3 DNA follows: TGCACCAGCAGCGTCCAGGGTGAGCAGTTCTTC. Protein product: CTSSVQGEQFF.

V is TRBV29-1 and J is TRBJ2-7, with D possibly being TRBD2 (6 bases). V lost 7 bases to trimming and J lost 0 bases, with 16 bases between them. The CDR3 has 14 amino acids. Germline CDR1 is SQVTM and CDR2 is ANQGSEA. CDR3 sequence (DNA): TGCAGCGCGATGGGACTCAAGAGCTCCTACGAGCAGTACTTC. It encodes CSAMGLKSSYEQYF.

As regards this clonotype: At one boundary the junction diverges from the germline segment, which might be a read error. This rearrangement joins TRBV29-1 to TRBJ1-1, with D hard to call. Germline CDR1 reads SQVTM; CDR2 reads ANQGSEA. This CDR3 contains 12 residues. CDR3 protein: CSVWAPNTEAYF. The DNA of the CDR3 is TGCAGCGTCTGGGCCCCGAACACTGAGGCTTACTTT.

DNA for the CDR3: TGTGCCAGCAGTTGGTCACGGGCCCCGGCCTACGAGTGGTACTTC. As protein: CASSWSRAPAYEWYF. The gene calls are TRBV6-1 and TRBJ2-7; D unclear. V lost 5 bases and J 12 bases, leaving 26 bases between the germline ends. Germline V lookup: CDR1 MNHNS, CDR2 SASEGT. The CDR3 length is 15 residues.

Only a few counts were recorded for this clonotype. The J gene is TRBJ2-1, the V gene TRBV28, with D tentatively TRBD1 (5 bases). Germline loops: CDR1 MDHEN, CDR2 SYDVKM. The CDR3 spans 15 residues. Trimming left V 4 bases short and J 6 bases short, with 16 bases between. CDR3 bases: TGTGCCAGCAGTTCCCGACAGTCGCAGGGCAATGAGCAGTTCTTC. It specifies CASSSRQSQGNEQFF.

About this clonotype itself: A much larger clonotype is one base distant, so this may be a read error. The V and J genes are TRBV10-3 and TRBJ2-7; 9 bases align to TRBD1. CDR3 length: 13 amino acids. Per germline, CDR1 ENHRY and CDR2 SYGVKD. Germline trimming cut 7 bases from V and 3 bases from J; bases unmatched to any gene: 4. CDR3 region: CAINWDRDYEQYF. Here the CDR3 DNA reads TGTGCCATCAACTGGGACAGGGACTACGAGCAGTACTTC.

Many counts were recorded for this clonotype. The J gene is TRBJ1-1, the V gene TRBV29-1; 8 bases are a match to TRBD1. This CDR3 comprises 14 residues. Germline CDR1 is SQVTM and CDR2 is ANQGSEA. The ends lost 4 bases at V and 6 bases at J; junction bases unmatched: 10. Here the CDR3 DNA reads TGCAGCGTTGTCGACAGGGGAATCGCCCCTGAAGCTTTCTTT. It is translated as CSVVDRGIAPEAFF.

This clonotype was recorded at least ten times. The chain uses TRBV6-6 and TRBJ2-1; 8 bases are shared with TRBD1. Germline-derived CDR1 and CDR2 are MNHNY and SVGAGI (reference sequence). V shed 2 bases, J shed 7 bases, and the junction held 16 bases outside the gene matches. The CDR3 runs to 18 residues. CDR3 amino acids: CASSYHQPGGRVGNEQFF. The CDR3 coding sequence is TGTGCCAGCAGTTACCATCAGCCAGGGGGCCGGGTGGGGAATGAGCAGTTCTTC.

Concerning this clonotype: A much larger clone is a single base away; this may be a read error. The V gene is TRBV5-1, the J gene TRBJ2-5; D might be TRBD1 (5 bases). Trimming pared 8 bases from V and 5 bases from J, leaving 19 bases between. The CDR3 contains 14 residues. CDR1 and CDR2 (germline): SGHRS, YFSETQ. CDR3 sequence: CARRQLTVSETQYF. CDR3 DNA: TGCGCCAGAAGACAATTGACAGTATCCGAGACCCAGTACTTC. The whole variable domain, remainder taken from reference TRBV5-1 and TRBJ2-5, is KAGVTQTPRYLIKTRGQQVTLSCSPISGHRSVSWYQQTPGQGLQFLFEYFSETQRNKGNFPGRFSGRQFSNSRSEMNVSTLELGDSALYLCARRQLTVSETQYFGPGTRLLVL.

Points on this clonotype: One end of the junction fails to match germline, which may point to a read error. V usage is TRBV29-1 and J usage is TRBJ1-4; the D is unclear. The germline V gene encodes CDR1 SQVTM and CDR2 ANQGSEA. The CDR3 runs to 12 residues. CDR3 loop: CSGAVLGDKLFF. CDR3 nucleotides: TGCAGCGGAGCCGTATTAGGTGATAAACTGTTCTTT.

In its sample, this clonotype was seen a few times. This sequence joins TRBV19 and TRBJ2-7; D is undetermined. The CDR3 spans 14 residues. The germline V gene has CDR1 LNHDA and CDR2 SQIVND (reference sequence). Deletions cut 7 bases from V and 6 bases from J, with 19 bases between. The CDR3: CASTATLGRLEQYF. For the CDR3, the DNA is TGTGCCAGTACCGCCACCCTCGGACGGCTCGAGCAGTACTTC.

With respect to this clonotype: One end of the junction varies from germline; a read error may be responsible. The V gene is TRBV11-2, the J gene TRBJ2-3; a weak D match, TRBD2 (6 bases). The CDR3 extends over 15 amino acids. The V gene's germline CDR1 is SGHAT and CDR2 FQNNGV. CDR3 in DNA: TGTACCAGCAGCTTCGGATCAGCGGGCGCAGATACGCAGTATTTT. Translation gives CTSSFGSAGADTQYF. The entire variable domain, with the rest obtained from reference TRBV11-2 and TRBJ2-3, is as follows: EAGVAQSPRYKIIEKRQSVAFWCNPISGHATLYWYQQILGQGPKLLIQFQNNGVVDDSQLPKDRFSAERLKGVDSTLKIQPAKLEDSAVYLCTSSFGSAGADTQYFGPGTRLTVL.

The chain employs TRBV29-1 and TRBJ1-1; D possibly corresponds to TRBD1 (5 bases). The CDR3 totals 17 residues. CDR1 is SQVTM and CDR2 is ANQGSEA in the germline V gene. V shed 3 bases and J shed 0 bases, with 20 bases lying between them. The DNA of the CDR3 is TGCAGCGTTGACATGGGGGAGCCAACGGTCATGAACACTGAAGCTTTCTTT. The encoded protein is CSVDMGEPTVMNTEAFF.

This clonotype was counted only a few times. V gene TRBV10-3 combines with J gene TRBJ2-1, with 7 positions matching TRBD2. This CDR3 is 16 amino acids long. After removal of 5 bases from V and 5 bases from J, the junction contained 12 bases not matched to a gene. Looked up from germline, CDR1 is ENHRY and CDR2 is SYGVKD. The CDR3 protein is CAISIRLAGGNNEQFF. In DNA form, the CDR3 reads TGTGCCATCAGTATTCGACTAGCTGGGGGAAACAATGAGCAGTTCTTC.

Note on this clonotype: Germline is not matched at one junction end, which may reflect a read error. This chain uses TRBV12-3 or TRBV12-4 with TRBJ2-1, with 8 bases identical to TRBD1. The CDR3 is 17 amino acids. The CDR3: CASCFSRTGYSFNEQFF. The CDR3 bases are TGTGCCAGCTGTTTTAGTCGGACAGGGTATTCCTTCAATGAACAGTTCTTC.

With regard to this clonotype: A read error may account for a junction end that differs from germline. V usage is TRBV6-2 or TRBV6-3 and J usage is TRBJ1-5; no firm D call. This CDR3 spans 13 amino acids. Germline assignment: CDR1 MNHEY and CDR2 SVGEGT. The CDR3 region is CASNHSGNQPQHF. CDR3 in DNA: TGTGCCAGCAATCATAGTGGCAATCAGCCCCAGCATTTC.